This entry features one T cell receptor beta chain sequence. As processed by the authors: Amplification of reference gene primers provided the estimated nucleated cell counts. Clones were read by immunoSEQ multiplex PCR, and TCRdb kept only the in-frame ones, dropping some. D and trimming come from the DNA, and the V and J calls and clone size come from that table. The sample holds roughly 190,000 clones, approximately 86% seen once. The data are from a study of blood T cell repertoires in COVID-19. As for the study in general: Some COVID-19 samples were acute and others convalescent; all came from the United States, Italy and Spain. Sources were T cells, B-cell-depleted T cells, or PBMCs; the material itself was cDNA or gDNA.

The CDR3 covers 14 residues. Germline CDR1 and CDR2: MNHEY and SMNVEV (reference sequence). The V end lost 6 bases, the J end lost 11 bases, and 17 bases lay between the germline ends. The sequence was obtained from a woman aged 80 or older in a cohort sampled during active or convalescent COVID-19. This chain connects TRBV27 to TRBJ1-6; D is perhaps TRBD1 (6 bases). The sequenced sample consisted of peripheral blood. CDR3 coding DNA: TGTGCCAGCAGGATGGGACACAACCAAACACCCCTCCACTTT. Amino acids: CASRMGHNQTPLHF.